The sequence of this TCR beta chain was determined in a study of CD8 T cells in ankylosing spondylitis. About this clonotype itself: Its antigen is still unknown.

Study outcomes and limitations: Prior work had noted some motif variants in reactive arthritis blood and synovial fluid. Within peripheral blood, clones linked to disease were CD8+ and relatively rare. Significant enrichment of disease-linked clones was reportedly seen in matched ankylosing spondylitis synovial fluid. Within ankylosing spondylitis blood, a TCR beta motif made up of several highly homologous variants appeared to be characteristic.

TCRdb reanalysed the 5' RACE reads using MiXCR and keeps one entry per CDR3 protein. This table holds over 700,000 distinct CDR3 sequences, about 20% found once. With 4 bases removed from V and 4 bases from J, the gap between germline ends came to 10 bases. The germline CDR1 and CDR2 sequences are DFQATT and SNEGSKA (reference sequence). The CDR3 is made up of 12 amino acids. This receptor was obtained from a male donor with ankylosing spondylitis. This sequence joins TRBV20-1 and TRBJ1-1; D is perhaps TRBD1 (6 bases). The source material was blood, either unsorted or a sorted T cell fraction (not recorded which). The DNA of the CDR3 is TGCAGTGCTAACAGGGCTGGCACTGAAGCTTTCTTT. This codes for CSANRAGTEAFF.